The clone carrying this T cell receptor beta chain was recorded a few times. The target antigen is unknown. The data were obtained in a study of blood T cells in healthy people across ages. Study-wide findings and caveats: Naive CD4+ cells and diversity were both higher in long-lived donors than in aged donors.

CDR1 is ENHRY and CDR2 is SYGVKD in the germline V gene. Trimming removed 8 bases at V and 0 bases at J, with 10 bases between. CDR3 length: 13 residues. In terms of origin and age, donors were healthy Caucasian individuals from Russia aged about 6 to 90. Extraction yielded at least 6 micrograms of total RNA per sample. With a J-beta primer mix and a sample-barcoded 5' primer, a second PCR ran about 7 to 12 cycles. Each CDR3 protein is one row after TCRdb ran MiXCR on the 5' RACE reads. The table shows about 1 million distinct CDR3 sequences, with 35% to 50% occurring only once. The V call is TRBV10-3, the J call TRBJ1-1; D remains ambiguous. Sequenced: blood. The source of this sequence is a woman aged 60-70 years in good health. The CDR3 DNA sequence: TGTGCCATCCAACCCTCCTTGAACACTGAAGCTTTCTTT. The encoded protein is CAIQPSLNTEAFF.